The rows below give T cell receptor beta chains drawn from one sample of a study of T cells in Graves' hyperthyroidism and ophthalmopathy. TCRdb fed the multiplex PCR reads into MiXCR, producing one record per CDR3 protein. The sample carries approximately 620,000 distinct CDR3 sequences, 16% recorded once. Sequenced input: blood. The origin of the receptors is a woman aged 40 to 49 with Graves' ophthalmopathy. Each CDR3 is given with its conserved first and last residue. A D gene is named only where the DNA matches it firmly. Only part of the rows carry a size: once, few, many, or a class if the clone is expanded.

TRBV5-1,many,.,TRBJ2-3,CASSLDWVEGTDTQYF,TGCGCCAGCAGCTTGGACTGGGTTGAAGGCACAGATACGCAGTATTTT
TRBV18,few,.,TRBJ2-5,CASSARRGETQYF,TGTGCCAGCTCAGCCCGGAGAGGAGAGACCCAGTACTTC
TRBV30,few,.,TRBJ2-7,CAWNSGTASYEQYF,TGTGCCTGGAATTCCGGGACCGCCTCCTACGAGCAGTACTTC
TRBV12-3/TRBV12-4,.,.,TRBJ1-2,CASSLSLVGYTF,TGTGCCAGCAGTTTGTCGCTGGTCGGCTACACCTTC
TRBV7-9,few,TRBD2,TRBJ2-7,CASSLAAGGVYEQYF,TGTGCCAGCAGCTTAGCAGCGGGAGGCGTTTACGAGCAGTACTTC
TRBV30,many,.,TRBJ2-7,CAWSVVWGHEQYF,TGTGCCTGGAGTGTAGTGTGGGGGCACGAGCAGTACTTC
TRBV5-1,many,.,TRBJ1-1,CASSLLQGTEAFF,TGCGCCAGCAGCTTGTTGCAGGGGACTGAAGCTTTCTTT
TRBV2,many,.,TRBJ2-3,CASSASSDTQYF,TGTGCCAGCAGCGCCTCATCAGATACGCAGTATTTT
TRBV19,few,TRBD1,TRBJ2-5,CASSTTTGSETQYF,TGTGCCAGTAGCACAACGACAGGGTCAGAGACCCAGTACTTC
TRBV7-2,.,TRBD1,TRBJ1-4,CASSLDQTTGALFF,TGTGCCAGCAGCTTAGATCAAACCACAGGGGCACTGTTTTTT
TRBV6-1,many,.,TRBJ2-3,CASSGTVFSTDTQYF,TGTGCCAGCAGTGGGACAGTTTTTAGCACAGATACGCAGTATTTT
TRBV27,few,TRBD1,TRBJ2-7,CASRGTGHNSYEQYF,TGTGCCAGCAGGGGGACAGGACATAACTCCTACGAGCAGTACTTC
TRBV6-1,many,TRBD2,TRBJ2-2,CASRSSGRGNTGELFF,TGTGCCAGCAGATCTAGCGGGAGAGGGAACACCGGGGAGCTGTTTTTT
TRBV6-1,.,.,TRBJ2-7,CASSRRRGSYEQYF,TGTGCCAGCAGCCGACGTAGGGGGTCCTACGAGCAGTACTTC
TRBV28,.,.,TRBJ1-6,CASSLGGRRSPLHF,TGTGCCAGCAGTTTAGGGGGGAGACGGTCACCCCTCCACTTT
TRBV14,.,.,TRBJ2-2,CASSQDLPGELFF,TGTGCCAGCAGCCAAGATTTGCCCGGGGAGCTGTTTTTT
TRBV4-1,.,TRBD2,TRBJ2-2,CASSQGLAANTGELFF,TGCGCCAGCAGCCAAGGACTAGCGGCGAACACCGGGGAGCTGTTTTTT
TRBV11-2,.,TRBD1,TRBJ1-4,CASSPTGGGDEKLFF,TGTGCCAGCAGCCCTACAGGGGGCGGCGATGAAAAACTGTTTTTT
TRBV12-5,many,.,TRBJ2-1,CASGLVHRGEEQFF,TGTGCTAGTGGTTTGGTACATAGGGGCGAAGAGCAGTTCTTC
TRBV20-1,.,.,TRBJ2-7,CSARGPSGEQYF,TGCAGTGCTAGAGGCCCGAGCGGCGAGCAGTACTTC
TRBV28,many,TRBD2,TRBJ2-1,CASSSSGTAYNEQFF,TGTGCCAGCAGCTCTAGCGGGACAGCCTACAATGAGCAGTTCTTC
TRBV18,many,TRBD2,TRBJ2-5,CASSPREGQETQYF,TGTGCCAGCTCACCTCGGGAGGGGCAAGAGACCCAGTACTTC
TRBV2,few,.,TRBJ1-3,CASSFSGESGNTIYF,TGTGCCAGCAGTTTTTCGGGGGAGTCTGGAAACACCATATATTTT
TRBV2,.,.,TRBJ2-1,CASSRTGRGSYNEQFF,TGTGCCAGCAGCAGGACAGGGAGGGGCTCCTACAATGAGCAGTTCTTC
TRBV20-1,.,TRBD1,TRBJ1-6,CSARDTGGAGSPLHF,TGCAGTGCTAGAGATACAGGGGGCGCAGGATCACCCCTCCACTTT
TRBV11-2,.,.,TRBJ2-3,CASSLTSMGAEDTQYF,TGTGCCAGCAGCTTAACCTCGATGGGGGCTGAAGATACGCAGTATTTT
TRBV29-1,many,TRBD1,TRBJ1-1,CSGGDSTNTEAFF,TGCAGCGGAGGGGACAGTACGAACACTGAAGCTTTCTTT
TRBV3-1,few,TRBD2,TRBJ2-2,CASSQGPSGGTNTGELFF,TGTGCCAGCAGCCAAGGACCCAGCGGGGGGACCAACACCGGGGAGCTGTTTTTT
TRBV18,.,.,TRBJ1-1,CASSPTFDEATEAFF,TGTGCCAGCTCACCAACCTTCGACGAAGCGACTGAAGCTTTCTTT
TRBV7-2,few,.,TRBJ1-4,CASSSSYVDEKLFF,TGTGCCAGCAGCTCATCCTACGTGGATGAAAAACTGTTTTTT
TRBV27,many,.,TRBJ2-7,CASSFNRGGYEQYF,TGTGCCAGCAGTTTTAACAGGGGGGGCTACGAGCAGTACTTC
TRBV6-1,many,TRBD1,TRBJ2-7,CASSMTGKSYEQYF,TGTGCCAGCAGCATGACAGGGAAATCCTACGAGCAGTACTTC
TRBV28,many,.,TRBJ1-6,CASSWTGGSPLHF,TGTGCCAGCAGTTGGACTGGGGGCTCACCCCTCCACTTT
TRBV28,.,.,TRBJ2-7,CASSLQVLYEQYF,TGTGCCAGCAGTCTCCAGGTCCTCTACGAGCAGTACTTC
TRBV30,.,.,TRBJ2-1,CASPSSFRVLGSYNEQFF,TGTGCCTCTCCTTCTTCCTTCAGGGTACTGGGCTCCTACAATGAGCAGTTCTTC
TRBV15,.,TRBD1,TRBJ1-6,CATSPDRASSPLHF,TGTGCCACCAGCCCGGACAGGGCGAGTTCACCCCTCCACTTT
TRBV2,many,.,TRBJ2-2,CASRNQAVRGGELFF,TGTGCCAGCAGGAACCAGGCCGTTAGGGGCGGGGAGCTGTTTTTT
TRBV5-1,.,.,TRBJ2-5,CASSLDPETQYF,TGCGCCAGCAGCTTGGACCCAGAAACGCAGTACTTC
TRBV7-8,many,.,TRBJ2-2,CASSLVFRTETGELFF,TGTGCCAGCAGCTTAGTGTTCCGGACGGAGACCGGGGAGCTGTTTTTT
TRBV19,few,TRBD1,TRBJ2-1,CASKEDRINEQFF,TGTGCCAGCAAAGAGGACAGGATCAATGAGCAGTTCTTC
TRBV6-1,.,.,TRBJ1-1,CASSGRRVRRTEAFF,TGTGCCAGCAGTGGCCGGCGGGTCCGGAGAACTGAAGCTTTCTTT
TRBV5-1,many,.,TRBJ2-1,CASSRPELPYNEQFF,TGCGCCAGCAGTCGACCGGAGCTCCCCTACAATGAGCAGTTCTTC
TRBV6-2/TRBV6-3,many,TRBD2,TRBJ2-5,CASSYGGLVSKETQYF,TGTGCCAGCAGTTACGGGGGACTAGTTTCCAAAGAGACCCAGTACTTC
TRBV12-3/TRBV12-4,few,.,TRBJ2-1,CASSLSRGAYNEQFF,TGTGCCAGCAGTTTGAGCAGGGGTGCCTACAATGAGCAGTTCTTC